One sample yielded the 13 T cell receptor beta chains listed below, sequenced in a study of blood T cell repertoires in COVID-19. TCRdb's copy holds only in-frame clones and misses some; the assay was immunoSEQ multiplex PCR. The sample includes some 120,000 clones, around 85% of them seen just once. The sequenced sample was peripheral blood. The receptors shown here come from a human donor in a cohort sampled during active COVID-19.

The gene calls are TRBV2 and TRBJ2-6; 8 nucleotides agree with TRBD1. Per the germline V gene, CDR1 is SNHLY and CDR2 is FYNNEI. Losses at the gene ends were 8 bases for V and 2 bases for J; bases not matched to a gene: 14. The CDR3 spans 18 residues. The CDR3 region has the DNA TGTGCCAGCCGTGGGGGGACAGGAGGTTTCCCTGGGGCCAACGTCCTGACTTTC. This codes for CASRGGTGGFPGANVLTF. The full variable domain, rest sourced from reference TRBV2 and TRBJ2-6, is EPEVTQTPSHQVTQMGQEVILRCVPISNHLYFYWYRQILGQKVEFLVSFYNNEISEKSEIFDDQFSVERPDGSNFTLKIRSTKLEDSAMYFCASRGGTGGFPGANVLTFGAGSRLTVL.

This sequence joins TRBV11-3 and TRBJ2-3; no clear D gene. Per the germline V gene, CDR1 is SGHNT and CDR2 is YENEEA. This CDR3 is 13 amino acids long. V gave up 8 bases and J gave up 2 bases, with 11 bases separating them. CDR3 bases: TGTGCCAGCTCGACTCCTGACACAGATACGCAGTATTTT. Its protein is CASSTPDTDTQYF. Based on the CDR3 plus reference TRBV11-3 and TRBJ2-3, the full variable domain is EAGVVQSPRYKIIEKKQPVAFWCNPISGHNTLYWYLQNLGQGPELLIRYENEEAVDDSQLPKDRFSAERLKGVDSTLKIQPAELGDSAVYLCASSTPDTDTQYFGPGTRLTVL.

V gene TRBV2 combines with J gene TRBJ1-2; D is unresolved. Germline V gives CDR1 SNHLY, CDR2 FYNNEI. The CDR3 runs to 14 residues. V lost 4 bases, J lost 5 bases, and 14 bases lay in between. The CDR3 spells CASSGPSSVYGYTF. The CDR3 DNA sequence: TGTGCCAGCAGTGGTCCCTCCTCAGTATATGGCTACACCTTC. The full variable domain, completed using reference TRBV2 and TRBJ1-2, is EPEVTQTPSHQVTQMGQEVILRCVPISNHLYFYWYRQILGQKVEFLVSFYNNEISEKSEIFDDQFSVERPDGSNFTLKIRSTKLEDSAMYFCASSGPSSVYGYTFGSGTRLTVV.

The J gene is TRBJ1-4, the V gene TRBV5-4; 10 nucleotides align to TRBD1. This CDR3 region has 15 residues. In germline, CDR1 is SGHNT, CDR2 YYREEE (reference sequence). J was trimmed by 7 bases and V by 4 bases; bases with no gene match: 7. This chain's CDR3 is CASSRQGAQGEKLFF. CDR3 nucleotide sequence: TGTGCCAGCAGCCGACAGGGGGCTCAGGGTGAAAAACTGTTTTTT.

The V call is TRBV5-4, the J call TRBJ1-1; D is unresolved. Trimming removed 4 bases at V and 0 bases at J, with 13 bases between. The CDR3 runs 15 residues. Germline values: CDR1 SGHNT, CDR2 YYREEE (reference sequence). As DNA, the CDR3 is TGTGCCAGCAGCCCGGGGAGCATTATGAACACTGAAGCTTTCTTT. This sequence encodes CASSPGSIMNTEAFF.

V is TRBV6-2 or TRBV6-3 and J is TRBJ2-3; TRBD2 matches at 14 bases. Germline CDR1 reads MNHEY; CDR2 reads SVGEGT. J lost 7 bases, V lost 4 bases, and 10 bases had no gene match. The CDR3 has 17 amino acids. As DNA, the CDR3 is TGTGCCAGCAGTTTCGACCTGACTAGCGGGAGGGTGAATACGCAGTATTTT. This encodes CASSFDLTSGRVNTQYF.

This sequence joins TRBV7-6 and TRBJ2-3; the D gene is possibly TRBD2 (6 bases). The CDR3 contains 14 residues. CDR1 is SGHVS, CDR2 FNYEAQ, per germline. The V end was cut by 3 bases, the J end by 4 bases, with 11 bases between. This CDR3 is CASSFWSGADTQYF. The CDR3 nucleotides read TGTGCCAGCAGCTTCTGGTCGGGGGCAGATACGCAGTATTTT.

This clone was recorded only once. Here the CDR3 DNA reads TGTGCCAGCAGTCCAGGGGGCGACGAGCAGTACGTC. Residues: CASSPGGDEQYV. The V gene is TRBV7-2, the J gene TRBJ2-7, with 8 bases matching TRBD1. The germline V gene encodes CDR1 SGHTA and CDR2 FQGNSA. The CDR3 is 12 amino acids. J was trimmed by 5 bases and V by 6 bases; bases with no gene match: 3.

This CDR3 is CASSLASGRVRGTQYF. The CDR3 region has the DNA TGTGCCAGCAGCTTAGCTAGCGGGAGGGTCCGAGGGACCCAGTACTTC. This chain connects TRBV7-2 to TRBJ2-5; the match to TRBD2 covers 11 bases. The germline gives CDR1 SGHTA, CDR2 FQGNSA. V dropped 0 bases and J dropped 7; count of bases not matched to a gene: 7. The CDR3 has 16 amino acids.

J is TRBJ1-1 and V is TRBV19; D not certain. Germline values: CDR1 LNHDA, CDR2 SQIVND (reference sequence). The CDR3 length is 14 residues. V lost 5 bases and J lost 1, with 11 bases in between. Here the CDR3 reads CASSSQAGNTEAFF. CDR3 DNA sequence: TGTGCCAGTAGTTCTCAGGCCGGGAACACTGAAGCTTTCTTT.

The chain combines TRBV29-1 with TRBJ2-5, with D tentatively TRBD2 (5 bases). Between the trimmed V and J ends, which lost 6 bases and 3 bases, there was a span of 14 bases. This CDR3 comprises 13 residues. Germline CDR1 and CDR2: SQVTM and ANQGSEA. CDR3 protein: CSVELGTEETQYF. CDR3 coding DNA: TGCAGCGTCGAACTAGGAACGGAAGAGACCCAGTACTTC.

The rearrangement links TRBV19 to TRBJ1-5, with TRBD1 matching over 7 bases. Germline CDR1 LNHDA, CDR2 SQIVND (reference sequence). V shed 6 bases, J shed 2 bases, and the junction held 13 bases outside the gene matches. The CDR3 has 17 amino acids. This chain's CDR3 is CASSWLKGAGGNQPQHF. The DNA of the CDR3 is TGTGCCAGTAGCTGGTTGAAGGGGGCAGGCGGCAATCAGCCCCAGCATTTT.

This chain links TRBV7-6 with TRBJ1-3; TRBD1 is a possible D gene (6 bases). The CDR3 has 15 residues. Germline CDR1 SGHVS, CDR2 FNYEAQ. Deletions cut 5 bases from V and 1 base from J, with 12 bases between. The CDR3 region is CASSLFRGSGNTIYF. In DNA, the CDR3 is TGTGCCAGCAGCCTCTTCAGGGGATCTGGAAACACCATATATTTT.